The T cell receptor (beta chain) described here comes from a study of technical replicates of blood from several donors. The germline V gene has CDR1 LNHDA and CDR2 SQIVND (reference sequence). Deletions cut 8 bases from V and 3 bases from J, with 14 bases between. The length of the CDR3 is 13 residues. Profiled with immunoSEQ multiplex PCR; TCRdb holds only in-frame clones, not every one. The sample has around 90,000 clones; 90% to 95% are singletons. The chain links TRBV19 to TRBJ2-7; tentatively, D is TRBD2 (6 bases). The sequencing input was T cells isolated from PBMCs. The origin of this receptor is a human donor in good health. CDR3 sequence reads: CASAAGSYYEQYF. In DNA form, the CDR3 reads TGTGCCAGTGCGGCGGGGTCCTACTACGAGCAGTACTTC. The variable domain in full, completed from reference TRBV19 and TRBJ2-7, reads DGGITQSPKYLFRKEGQNVTLSCEQNLNHDAMYWYRQDPGQGLRLIYYSQIVNDFQKGDIAEGYSVSREKKESFPLTVTSAQKNPTAFYLCASAAGSYYEQYFGPGTRLTVT.